Listed below are T cell receptor beta chains from one sample, sequenced in a study of Tregs in tolerant kidney transplant recipients. TCRdb's table, derived via immunoSEQ multiplex PCR, lists solely in-frame clones and lacks some. The repertoire holds around 70,000 clones, roughly 92% seen once, with about 10% in the top ten. The specimen comprised CD8+ T cells from blood, sampled before the transplant. The receptors here all came from a human donor who received a combined kidney and bone marrow transplant. Both conserved end residues are part of each CDR3. A D gene is named only where the DNA matches it firmly. The size of a clone is reported for some rows only, either as once, few or many, or as a class for expanded clones.

clone size,V gene,J gene,CDR3 length,D gene,CDR3 protein,CDR3 DNA
NA,TRBV30,TRBJ2-3,14,TRBD1,CAWDDRVVTDTQYF,TGTGCCTGGGACGACAGGGTCGTGACAGATACGCAGTATTTT
NA,TRBV29-1,TRBJ2-7,13,TRBD1,CSVRDRGQYEQYF,TGCAGCGTACGGGACAGGGGGCAGTACGAGCAGTACTTC
NA,TRBV4-2,TRBJ1-2,15,TRBD1,CASSQIQGNPTGYTF,TGTGCCAGCAGCCAGATACAGGGGAACCCTACTGGCTACACCTTC
once,TRBV29-1,TRBJ2-7,13,NA,CSVRSGTSYEQYF,TGCAGCGTGAGGAGCGGCACTTCCTACGAGCAGTACTTC
NA,TRBV29-1,TRBJ1-1,12,NA,CSVEGPLREAFF,TGCAGCGTTGAGGGGCCACTTAGAGAAGCTTTCTTT
NA,TRBV19,TRBJ1-5,15,TRBD1,CASALWDRGNQPQHF,TGTGCCAGTGCCCTATGGGACAGGGGCAATCAGCCCCAGCATTTT
NA,TRBV11-2,TRBJ2-5,11,NA,CASSSLKTQYF,TGTGCCAGCAGCTCGCTAAAGACCCAGTACTTC
NA,TRBV10-3,TRBJ2-3,16,TRBD1,CAISEGGQGLYYTQYF,TGTGCCATCAGTGAAGGAGGACAGGGCTTGTATTATACGCAGTATTTT
NA,TRBV9,TRBJ1-2,15,NA,CASSVDQGTNYGYTF,TGTGCCAGCAGCGTAGATCAGGGAACTAACTATGGCTACACCTTC
NA,TRBV14,TRBJ2-7,13,NA,CASSQLQGSEQYF,TGTGCCAGCAGCCAACTACAGGGATCCGAGCAGTACTTC
NA,TRBV7-9,TRBJ2-2,18,TRBD2,CASSLVSRLAGDPGELFF,TGTGCCAGCAGCTTAGTATCGCGACTAGCGGGAGATCCCGGGGAGCTGTTTTTT
NA,TRBV28,TRBJ1-2,14,TRBD1,CASSSRTGASGYTF,TGTGCCAGCAGTTCGCGGACAGGGGCCAGCGGCTACACCTTC
NA,TRBV11-2,TRBJ2-5,15,TRBD1,CASSYRQGISETQYF,TGTGCCAGCAGCTATAGACAGGGTATCTCGGAGACCCAGTACTTC
once,TRBV27,TRBJ2-7,13,NA,CASSLSWGLEQYF,TGTGCCAGCAGTTTATCGTGGGGCCTCGAGCAGTACTTC
NA,TRBV5-6,TRBJ2-1,11,NA,CASSFSNEQFF,TGTGCCAGCAGCTTTAGCAATGAGCAGTTCTTC
NA,TRBV5-4,TRBJ2-7,14,TRBD1,CASSFEDRDDEQYF,TGTGCCAGCAGCTTTGAGGACAGGGATGACGAGCAGTACTTC
NA,TRBV7-8,TRBJ2-3,17,TRBD2,CASSQGLAGEVPDTQYF,TGTGCCAGCAGCCAGGGACTAGCGGGAGAAGTACCAGATACGCAGTATTTT
NA,TRBV7-6,TRBJ2-7,15,NA,CASSPSLSTNYEQYF,TGTGCCAGCAGCCCGTCGTTATCCACAAACTACGAGCAGTACTTC
NA,TRBV9,TRBJ2-1,14,TRBD2,CASSVSGLGDEQFF,TGTGCCAGCAGCGTATCAGGACTAGGTGATGAGCAGTTCTTC
NA,TRBV15,TRBJ2-1,17,NA,CATSTEPDREGYNEQFF,TGTGCCACCAGCACCGAACCGGACAGGGAGGGCTACAATGAGCAGTTCTTC
once,TRBV4-2,TRBJ2-7,13,NA,CASSQGTTYEQYF,TGTGCCAGCAGCCAAGGGACTACCTACGAGCAGTACTTC
NA,TRBV13,TRBJ2-7,18,TRBD2,CASSSNPGLAVTPYEQYF,TGTGCCAGCAGCTCCAACCCCGGACTAGCGGTAACCCCCTACGAGCAGTACTTC
NA,TRBV7-6,TRBJ2-7,13,NA,CASGWGGTYEQYF,TGTGCCAGCGGCTGGGGAGGTACCTACGAGCAGTACTTC
NA,TRBV7-3,TRBJ2-3,14,TRBD2,CASSPAGGADTQYF,TGTGCCAGCAGCCCGGCGGGGGGTGCTGATACGCAGTATTTT
NA,TRBV19,TRBJ1-1,11,NA,CASTWTVEAFF,TGTGCCAGTACCTGGACAGTTGAAGCTTTCTTT
NA,TRBV19,TRBJ2-7,13,NA,CASSIQISYEQYF,TGTGCCAGTAGTATTCAAATTTCCTACGAGCAGTACTTC
NA,TRBV19,TRBJ1-2,13,NA,CASSEWGGDGYTF,TGTGCCAGTAGCGAATGGGGGGGTGATGGCTACACCTTC
NA,TRBV7-2,TRBJ2-1,15,TRBD1,CASSLRTGTYNEQFF,TGTGCCAGCAGCTTACGGACAGGTACCTACAATGAGCAGTTCTTC
NA,TRBV15,TRBJ1-2,17,TRBD1,CATRYRDSYQPHYGYTF,TGTGCCACCAGATATCGGGACAGCTACCAACCTCACTATGGCTACACCTTC
NA,TRBV9,TRBJ2-3,15,TRBD2,CASSVSSGSTDTQYF,TGTGCCAGCAGCGTCTCGAGCGGGAGTACGGATACGCAGTATTTT
once,TRBV19,TRBJ1-1,14,NA,CASSIISQGPEAFF,TGTGCCAGTAGTATTATTAGCCAGGGCCCTGAAGCTTTCTTT
NA,TRBV18,TRBJ1-2,14,TRBD1,CASSPWTGRGGYTF,TGTGCCAGCTCACCCTGGACAGGGAGAGGCGGCTACACCTTC
NA,TRBV4-1,TRBJ2-5,15,TRBD2,CASSQDRGGGETQYF,TGCGCCAGCAGCCAAGATCGCGGGGGGGGAGAGACCCAGTACTTC
NA,TRBV2,TRBJ2-3,16,TRBD2,CASIRVAGGLTDTQYF,TGTGCCAGCATTAGGGTAGCGGGAGGACTCACAGATACGCAGTATTTT
NA,TRBV4-1,TRBJ1-6,18,NA,CASSQGGGPSSYNSPLHF,TGCGCCAGCAGCCAAGGGGGAGGTCCTAGCTCCTATAATTCACCCCTCCACTTT
NA,TRBV6-6,TRBJ2-7,13,NA,CASSYSADYEQYF,TGTGCCAGCAGTTACTCAGCCGACTACGAGCAGTACTTC
NA,TRBV7-9,TRBJ1-1,13,TRBD1,CASSPDRGAEAFF,TGTGCCAGCAGCCCGGACAGGGGCGCTGAAGCTTTCTTT
NA,TRBV6-6,TRBJ2-7,13,NA,CASSFQSPGEQYF,TGTGCCAGCAGTTTCCAGTCCCCCGGGGAGCAGTACTTC
NA,TRBV7-9,TRBJ1-1,14,NA,CASSHPTSWTEAFF,TGTGCCAGCAGCCACCCGACTAGTTGGACTGAAGCTTTCTTT
NA,TRBV7-2,TRBJ1-2,15,NA,CASSLRLSSNYGYTF,TGTGCCAGCAGCTTACGCCTTTCAAGCAACTATGGCTACACCTTC
once,TRBV7-9,TRBJ2-1,16,TRBD2,CASSLASGGAYNEQFF,TGTGCCAGCAGCCTAGCTAGCGGGGGGGCCTACAATGAGCAGTTCTTC
NA,TRBV19,TRBJ2-7,14,NA,CASTPGQNSYEQYF,TGTGCCAGTACTCCGGGACAAAACTCCTACGAGCAGTACTTC
NA,TRBV27,TRBJ2-7,14,NA,CASSLAGGTYEQYF,TGTGCCAGCAGTTTAGCGGGCGGCACCTACGAGCAGTACTTC
NA,TRBV7-9,TRBJ1-1,13,NA,CASSPNSNTEAFF,TGTGCCAGCAGCCCAAACTCGAACACTGAAGCTTTCTTT
NA,TRBV12-5,TRBJ2-1,15,TRBD2,CASGLGGGKFSEQFF,TGTGCTAGTGGTTTGGGGGGGGGTAAATTTAGTGAGCAGTTCTTC
NA,TRBV4-1,TRBJ1-5,15,TRBD1,CASSQATGYAQPQHF,TGCGCCAGCAGCCAAGCGACAGGGTACGCTCAGCCCCAGCATTTT
NA,TRBV2,TRBJ2-3,15,TRBD2,CASSVAGGQTDTQYF,TGTGCCAGCAGCGTAGCGGGGGGGCAGACAGATACGCAGTATTTT
NA,TRBV10-3,TRBJ2-6,21,TRBD2,CAISESGLAGEPPSGANVLTF,TGTGCCATCAGTGAGTCGGGACTAGCGGGGGAACCACCCTCTGGGGCCAACGTCCTGACTTTC
NA,TRBV6-6,TRBJ2-1,16,NA,CASSYTDSSSYNEQFF,TGTGCCAGCAGTTACACCGACTCGAGCTCCTACAATGAGCAGTTCTTC
NA,TRBV15,TRBJ1-2,17,TRBD1,CATSRDSPRTGSYGYTF,TGTGCCACCAGCAGAGATTCCCCTCGGACAGGGAGCTATGGCTACACCTTC
NA,TRBV19,TRBJ1-1,18,TRBD1,CASSNRPGQGAMNTEAFF,TGTGCCAGTAGTAACCGCCCGGGACAGGGAGCCATGAACACTGAAGCTTTCTTT
NA,TRBV5-6,TRBJ1-2,14,NA,CASSFGNGLNGYTF,TGTGCCAGCAGCTTTGGTAACGGTTTGAATGGCTACACCTTC
once,TRBV27,TRBJ2-7,14,TRBD1,CASSPTGVSYEQYF,TGTGCCAGCAGCCCGACAGGGGTCTCCTACGAGCAGTACTTC